This T cell receptor (beta chain) was profiled in a study of OX40 agonist ivuxolimab in advanced cancers. The CDR3 contains 13 residues. The V and J ends lost 6 bases and 1 base respectively, with 9 bases between them. Germline CDR1 LGHNT, CDR2 FRNRAP. The data were produced by immunoSEQ multiplex PCR, yet TCRdb's version contains in-frame clones alone and is incomplete. The sample has 65,000 to 95,000 clones; 89% are singletons. The sequenced sample was CD4+ or CD8+ T cells sorted from blood, obtained in a trial of the OX40 agonist ivuxolimab. The TCR sequence derives from an adult with an advanced solid tumor such as melanoma, head and neck, liver or kidney cancer. V usage is TRBV12-5 and J usage is TRBJ1-1; no definite D call. The CDR3 sequence: CASGKNRNTEAFF. CDR3 in DNA: TGTGCTAGTGGAAAAAATAGGAACACTGAAGCTTTCTTT.